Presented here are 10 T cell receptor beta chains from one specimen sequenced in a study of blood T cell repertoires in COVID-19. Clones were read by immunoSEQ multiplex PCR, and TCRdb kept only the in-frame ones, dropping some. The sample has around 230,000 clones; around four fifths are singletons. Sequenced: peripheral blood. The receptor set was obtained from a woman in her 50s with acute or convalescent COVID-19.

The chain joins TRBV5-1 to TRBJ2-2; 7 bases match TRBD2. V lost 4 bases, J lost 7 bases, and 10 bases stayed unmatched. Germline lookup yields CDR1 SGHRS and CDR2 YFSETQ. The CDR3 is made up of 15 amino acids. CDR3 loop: CASSPRGGEFGELFF. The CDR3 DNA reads TGCGCCAGCAGCCCTCGGGGAGGGGAATTCGGGGAGCTGTTTTTT. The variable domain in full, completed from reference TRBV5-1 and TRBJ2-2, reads KAGVTQTPRYLIKTRGQQVTLSCSPISGHRSVSWYQQTPGQGLQFLFEYFSETQRNKGNFPGRFSGRQFSNSRSEMNVSTLELGDSALYLCASSPRGGEFGELFFGEGSRLTVL.

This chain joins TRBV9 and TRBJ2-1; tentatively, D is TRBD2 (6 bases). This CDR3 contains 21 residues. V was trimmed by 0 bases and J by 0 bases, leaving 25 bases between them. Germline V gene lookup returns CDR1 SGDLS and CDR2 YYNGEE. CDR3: CASSVALPPLGGVISYNEQFF. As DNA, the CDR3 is TGTGCCAGCAGCGTAGCCTTACCTCCCCTTGGAGGGGTTATCTCCTACAATGAGCAGTTCTTC.

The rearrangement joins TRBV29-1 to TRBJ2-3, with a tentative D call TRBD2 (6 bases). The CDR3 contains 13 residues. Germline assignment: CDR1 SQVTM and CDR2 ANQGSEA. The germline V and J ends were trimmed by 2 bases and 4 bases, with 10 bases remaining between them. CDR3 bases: TGCAGCGTTGAAAGGGACTTCTCAGATACGCAGTATTTT. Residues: CSVERDFSDTQYF.

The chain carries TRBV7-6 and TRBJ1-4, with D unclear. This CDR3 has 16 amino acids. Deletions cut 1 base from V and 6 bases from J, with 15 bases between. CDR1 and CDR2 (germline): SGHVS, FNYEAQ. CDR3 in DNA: TGTGCCAGCAGCTTAGTGGAGGCACCCGCGTATGAAAAACTGTTTTTT. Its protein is CASSLVEAPAYEKLFF.

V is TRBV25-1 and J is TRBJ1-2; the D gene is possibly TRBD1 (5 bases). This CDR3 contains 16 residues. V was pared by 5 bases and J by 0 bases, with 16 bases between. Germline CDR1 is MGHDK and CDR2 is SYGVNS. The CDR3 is CASSQQGRTTNYGYTF. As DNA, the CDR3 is TGTGCCAGCAGTCAACAAGGACGGACAACTAACTATGGCTACACCTTC.

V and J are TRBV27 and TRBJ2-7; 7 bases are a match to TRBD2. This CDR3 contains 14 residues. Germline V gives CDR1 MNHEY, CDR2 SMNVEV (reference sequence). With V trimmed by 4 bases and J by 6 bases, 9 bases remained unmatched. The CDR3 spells CASSSGLVLGEQYF. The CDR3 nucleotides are TGTGCCAGCAGTTCCGGACTAGTTTTAGGCGAGCAGTACTTC.

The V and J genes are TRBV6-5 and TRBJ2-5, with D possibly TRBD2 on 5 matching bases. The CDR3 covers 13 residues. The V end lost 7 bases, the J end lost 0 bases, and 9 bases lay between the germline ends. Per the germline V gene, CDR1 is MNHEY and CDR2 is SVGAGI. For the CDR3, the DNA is TGTGCCAGCACGTGGGGAGACCAAGAGACCCAGTACTTC. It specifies CASTWGDQETQYF.

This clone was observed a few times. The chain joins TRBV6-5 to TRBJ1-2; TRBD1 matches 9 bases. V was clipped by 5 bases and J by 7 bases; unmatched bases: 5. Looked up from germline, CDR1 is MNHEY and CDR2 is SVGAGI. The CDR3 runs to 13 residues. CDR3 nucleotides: TGTGCCAGCAGTCTCCGACAGGGGGGTGGCTACACCTTC. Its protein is CASSLRQGGGYTF.

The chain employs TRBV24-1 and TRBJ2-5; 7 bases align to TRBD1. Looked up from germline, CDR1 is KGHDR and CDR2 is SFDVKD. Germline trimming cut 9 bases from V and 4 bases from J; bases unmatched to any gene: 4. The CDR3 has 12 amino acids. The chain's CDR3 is CATGDSPETQYF. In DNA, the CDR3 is TGTGCCACCGGGGACAGCCCAGAGACCCAGTACTTC.

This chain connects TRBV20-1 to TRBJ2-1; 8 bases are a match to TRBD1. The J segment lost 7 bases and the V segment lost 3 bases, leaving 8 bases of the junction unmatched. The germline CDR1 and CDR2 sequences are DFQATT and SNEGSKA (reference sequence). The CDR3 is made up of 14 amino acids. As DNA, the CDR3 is TGCAGTGCTAGTGCGGGACAGGCCTCTAATGAGCAGTTCTTC. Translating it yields CSASAGQASNEQFF.